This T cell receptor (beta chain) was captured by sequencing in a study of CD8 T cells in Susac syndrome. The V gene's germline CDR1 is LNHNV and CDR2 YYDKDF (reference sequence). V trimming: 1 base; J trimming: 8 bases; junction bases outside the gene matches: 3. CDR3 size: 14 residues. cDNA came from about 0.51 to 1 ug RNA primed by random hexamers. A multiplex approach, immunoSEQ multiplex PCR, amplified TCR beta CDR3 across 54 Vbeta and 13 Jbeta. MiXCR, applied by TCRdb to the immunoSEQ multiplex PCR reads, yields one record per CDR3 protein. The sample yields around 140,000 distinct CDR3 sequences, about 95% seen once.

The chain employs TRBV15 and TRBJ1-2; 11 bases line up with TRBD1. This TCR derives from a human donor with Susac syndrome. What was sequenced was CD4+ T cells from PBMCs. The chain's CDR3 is CATSRVRTGGGYTF. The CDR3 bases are TGTGCCACCAGCAGAGTCAGGACAGGGGGCGGCTACACCTTC.